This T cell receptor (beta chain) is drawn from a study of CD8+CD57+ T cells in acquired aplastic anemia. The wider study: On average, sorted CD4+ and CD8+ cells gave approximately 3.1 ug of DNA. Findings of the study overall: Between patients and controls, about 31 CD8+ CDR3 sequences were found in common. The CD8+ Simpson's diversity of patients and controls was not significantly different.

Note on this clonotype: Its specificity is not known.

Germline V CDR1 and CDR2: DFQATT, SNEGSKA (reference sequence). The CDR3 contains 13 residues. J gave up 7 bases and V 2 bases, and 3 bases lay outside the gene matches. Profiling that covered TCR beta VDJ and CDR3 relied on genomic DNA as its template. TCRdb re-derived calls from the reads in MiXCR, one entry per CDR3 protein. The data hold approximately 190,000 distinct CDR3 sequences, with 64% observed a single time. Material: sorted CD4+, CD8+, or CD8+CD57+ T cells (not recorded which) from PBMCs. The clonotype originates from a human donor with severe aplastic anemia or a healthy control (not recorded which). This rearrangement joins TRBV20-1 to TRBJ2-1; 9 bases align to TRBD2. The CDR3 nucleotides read TGCAGTGCTAGATGGAGCGGGAGGAATGAGCAGTTCTTC. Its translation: CSARWSGRNEQFF.